The 30 T cell receptor beta chains reported below all come from one sample, sequenced in a study of CD8+CD57+ T cells in acquired aplastic anemia. Patients chosen for sequencing had CD8+CD57+ cells that had expanded, as shown by flow cytometry. The use of genomic DNA as template underpinned the TCR beta VDJ and CDR3 profiling. One entry per CDR3 protein, called by TCRdb with MiXCR from the reads. This table has more than 150,000 distinct CDR3 sequences, around half appearing once. Sample: sorted CD4+, CD8+, or CD8+CD57+ T cells (not recorded which) from PBMCs. The source is a human donor with aplastic anemia.

Ten or more counts support this clonotype. The rearrangement uses TRBV20-1 and TRBJ2-7; 8 bases are shared with TRBD2. Germline V gene sequence: CDR1 DFQATT, CDR2 SNEGSKA (reference sequence). This CDR3 is 13 amino acids long. The J segment lost 3 bases and the V segment lost 6 bases, leaving 7 bases of the junction unmatched. The CDR3 bases are TGCAGTGCCAGGACTAGCCTTCACTACGAGCAGTACTTC. Its translation: CSARTSLHYEQYF.

This sequence joins TRBV19 and TRBJ2-6, with D hard to call. Trimming took 4 bases from V and 0 from J, leaving 10 bases between them. CDR1 LNHDA and CDR2 SQIVND come from the germline V gene (reference sequence). This CDR3 region has 16 residues. The CDR3: CASSNDWYSGANVLTF. CDR3 DNA: TGTGCCAGTAGTAACGACTGGTACTCTGGGGCCAACGTCCTGACTTTC.

The chain is built from TRBV11-1 and TRBJ1-5, with a possible D match to TRBD1 (5 bases). The V gene lost 5 bases and the J gene lost 1 base, with 15 bases spanning the gap. CDR3 length equals 16 residues. The germline V gene has CDR1 SGHAT and CDR2 FQDESV (reference sequence). CDR3 DNA sequence: TGTGCCAGCAGCGTTGGGGGGGGAACAAGCAATCAGCCCCAGCATTTT. Translation: CASSVGGGTSNQPQHF.

This clonotype was found a few times. Since the CDR3 does not end with the conserved phenylalanine or tryptophan, this likely comes from a read error. The V and J genes are TRBV24-1 and TRBJ1-2, with 9 bases matching TRBD1. The CDR3 is 15 residues long. The junction had 4 bases not matched to a gene; V was cut back by 4 bases and J by 2 bases. Per germline, CDR1 KGHDR and CDR2 SFDVKD. The CDR3 is CATSETGTGNYGYTS. In nucleotides, the CDR3 is TGTGCCACCAGTGAAACCGGGACAGGGAACTATGGCTACACCTCC.

The rearrangement joins TRBV15 to TRBJ2-7; 9 bases are a match to TRBD1. Germline-derived CDR1 and CDR2 are LNHNV and YYDKDF (reference sequence). This CDR3 contains 14 residues. V trimming: 4 bases; J trimming: 6 bases; junction bases outside the gene matches: 7. The CDR3 DNA reads as TGTGCCACCAGCAACGGACAGGGGTTTCTCGAGCAGTACGTC. Translated, it gives CATSNGQGFLEQYV.

Many counts were recorded for this clonotype. The chain has TRBV19 and TRBJ2-7; no clear D. Germline CDR1 and CDR2: LNHDA and SQIVND (reference sequence). The germline V and J ends were trimmed by 7 bases and 2 bases, with 9 bases remaining between them. The CDR3 runs 12 residues. This CDR3 reads CASKGLTYEQYF. DNA for the CDR3: TGTGCCAGTAAGGGCCTGACCTACGAGCAGTACTTC.

This clonotype was counted at least ten times. The chain uses TRBV2 and TRBJ1-1; D is unclear. This CDR3 region has 14 residues. V was shortened by 7 bases and J by 0 bases, with 12 bases between the two germline ends. Germline loops: CDR1 SNHLY, CDR2 FYNNEI. In nucleotides, the CDR3 is TGTGCCAGCAAAAAAGGGCCAATGAACACTGAAGCTTTCTTT. This encodes CASKKGPMNTEAFF.

A remark on this clonotype: A much larger clone is a single base away; this may be a read error. No conserved phenylalanine or tryptophan is present at the end of the CDR3, so a read error is the likely explanation. The rearrangement links TRBV4-3 to TRBJ1-1; D remains unclear. V lost 1 base to trimming and J lost 5 bases, with 14 bases between them. The length of the CDR3 is 15 residues. Per germline, CDR1 LGHNA and CDR2 YSLEER. This CDR3 reads CASSQGDTPWTEAFS. The CDR3 bases are TGCGCCAGCAGCCAAGGAGACACCCCGTGGACTGAAGCTTTCTCT.

About this clonotype: An end of the junction differs from the germline gene, which may be a read error. J is TRBJ2-7 and V is TRBV2; 10 nucleotides match TRBD1. The CDR3 totals 16 residues. Germline V gives CDR1 SNHLY, CDR2 FYNNEI. This CDR3 reads CAISPGQGRNSYERYF. The CDR3 coding sequence is TGTGCCATATCCCCGGGACAGGGGAGGAACTCCTACGAGCGGTACTTC.

By proportion, this clonotype is medium-sized. The V and J genes are TRBV2 and TRBJ2-7; D gene unclear. V gave up 8 bases and J gave up 2 bases, with 25 bases separating them. The length of the CDR3 is 17 residues. Germline V gene data show CDR1 as SNHLY and CDR2 as FYNNEI. Here the CDR3 reads CASAPAEQSLTTYEQYF. The CDR3 DNA is TGTGCCAGCGCCCCGGCCGAACAGTCCTTAACCACCTACGAGCAGTACTTC.

The sample holds many counts of this clonotype. The V gene is TRBV7-7, the J gene TRBJ2-2; 9 bases line up with TRBD1. This CDR3 has 15 residues. Germline-derived CDR1 and CDR2 are SSHAT and FNYEAQ (reference sequence). V lost 5 bases to trimming and J lost 4 bases; unmatched junction nucleotides: 5. CDR3 in amino acids: CASSVGQGSTGELFF. CDR3 nucleotide sequence: TGTGCCAGCAGCGTCGGACAGGGGAGCACCGGGGAGCTGTTTTTT. The full variable domain, with the rest looked up from reference TRBV7-7 and TRBJ2-2, is GAGVSQSPRYKVTKRGQDVTLRCDPISSHATLYWYQQALGQGPEFLTYFNYEAQPDKSGLPSDRFSAERPEGSISTLTIQRTEQRDSAMYRCASSVGQGSTGELFFGEGSRLTVL.

This rearrangement joins TRBV20-1 to TRBJ2-1; unclear D gene. Looked up from germline, CDR1 is DFQATT and CDR2 is SNEGSKA (reference sequence). V was clipped by 1 base and J by 7 bases, with 8 bases between them. CDR3 length: 12 amino acids. The CDR3 loop is CSARAPGNEQFF. CDR3 DNA sequence: TGCAGTGCTAGAGCCCCCGGAAATGAGCAGTTCTTC.

The chain links TRBV2 to TRBJ1-5, with D maybe TRBD1 (5 bases). V lost 3 bases and J 9 bases, leaving 15 bases between the germline ends. The CDR3 runs to 14 residues. Looked up from germline, CDR1 is SNHLY and CDR2 is FYNNEI. CDR3 DNA: TGTGCCAGCAGTGATCTGGGCTCGGGGGGGCCCCAGCATTTT. This codes for CASSDLGSGGPQHF.

V is TRBV6-2 or TRBV6-3 and J is TRBJ2-7; no definite D call. CDR3 length: 16 amino acids. The V end was cut by 4 bases, the J end by 2 bases, with 18 bases between. Germline V lookup: CDR1 MNHEY, CDR2 SVGEGT. In DNA, the CDR3 is TGTGCCAGCAGTTCCACTCGTGGTTTAGGTGCCTACGAGCAGTACTTC. It specifies CASSSTRGLGAYEQYF.

This sequence joins TRBV24-1 and TRBJ1-4, with D hard to call. This CDR3 spans 16 amino acids. Germline CDR1 reads KGHDR; CDR2 reads SFDVKD. Trimming pared 5 bases from V and 5 bases from J, leaving 17 bases between. CDR3 region: CATSASIVGMNEKLFF. The CDR3, as DNA: TGTGCCACCAGTGCCAGTATAGTGGGGATGAATGAAAAACTGTTTTTT.

This clonotype appeared many times. The chain has TRBV7-9 and TRBJ1-1; weak D call: TRBD1 (5 bases). CDR1 SEHNR and CDR2 FQNEAQ come from the germline V gene (reference sequence). This CDR3 contains 14 residues. Deletions cut 5 bases from V and 7 bases from J, with 17 bases between. CDR3 sequence (DNA): TGTGCCAGCAGCGCATTAATGCAGGGCAGTGAAGCTTTCTTT. It encodes CASSALMQGSEAFF.

V is TRBV19 and J is TRBJ1-6; possibly TRBD1 for D (5 bases). V was shortened by 3 bases and J by 6 bases, with 9 bases between the two germline ends. There are 14 residues in the CDR3. Germline V gene sequence: CDR1 LNHDA, CDR2 SQIVND (reference sequence). Here the CDR3 reads CASSIPGSNSPLHF. Here the CDR3 DNA reads TGTGCCAGTAGTATTCCAGGGTCTAATTCACCCCTCCACTTT.

As for this clonotype: Possible read error: a much larger clone is one base away. The rearrangement links TRBV4-2 to TRBJ2-3; 9 positions match TRBD2. CDR3 length equals 15 residues. CDR1 is LGHNA, CDR2 YNFKEQ, per germline. The ends lost 4 bases at V and 2 bases at J; junction bases unmatched: 4. The CDR3 region has the DNA TGTGCCAGCAGCCGGGCTAGCGGGAACACAGATACGCAGTATTTT. Translation: CASSRASGNTDTQYF.

The V call is TRBV20-1, the J call TRBJ2-7; 10 bases align to TRBD1. The junction had 1 base not matched to a gene; V was cut back by 0 bases and J by 2 bases. The CDR3 contains 14 residues. CDR1 and CDR2 from the germline V gene are DFQATT and SNEGSKA (reference sequence). CDR3 amino acids: CSARDGTGAYEQYF. The DNA for the CDR3 is TGCAGTGCTAGAGACGGGACAGGGGCCTACGAGCAGTACTTC.

This chain links TRBV20-1 with TRBJ2-3; 10 bases are shared with TRBD1. Germline values: CDR1 DFQATT, CDR2 SNEGSKA (reference sequence). The CDR3 sequence is 15 residues long. Germline trimming cut 5 bases from V and 0 bases from J; bases unmatched to any gene: 5. Here the CDR3 reads CSADRDRGSTDTQYF. The DNA of the CDR3 is TGCAGTGCTGACCGGGACAGGGGAAGCACAGATACGCAGTATTTT.

The chain uses TRBV2 and TRBJ2-7; the D gene is possibly TRBD1 (5 bases). V was cut by 7 bases and J by 7 bases, with 17 bases left in between. CDR3 size: 13 residues. Per the germline V gene, CDR1 is SNHLY and CDR2 is FYNNEI. In nucleotides, the CDR3 is TGTGCCAGCAACACGATTGGGGCGCAGGAGCAGTACGTC. Amino acids: CASNTIGAQEQYV.

The chain links TRBV15 to TRBJ2-1, with D unclear. Between the trimmed V and J ends, which lost 5 bases and 0 bases, there was a span of 11 bases. The germline V gene encodes CDR1 LNHNV and CDR2 YYDKDF (reference sequence). The CDR3 extends over 15 amino acids. The CDR3 is CATSQDLSSYNEQFF. CDR3 in DNA: TGTGCCACCAGCCAGGACCTGAGCTCCTACAATGAGCAGTTCTTC.

This clonotype showed up just once. The chain combines TRBV10-3 with TRBJ2-1; 9 positions match TRBD2. Trimming took 6 bases from V and 10 from J; bases not matched to a gene: 16. Per germline, CDR1 ENHRY and CDR2 SYGVKD. This CDR3 is built from 16 residues. In nucleotides, the CDR3 is TGTGCCATCAGCCTCTCTTCTAGCGGGAAACAGGAAGAGCAGTTCTTC. Its protein product is CAISLSSSGKQEEQFF.

This clonotype appeared a few times. The junction does not match germline at one end; this may be a read error. This rearrangement joins TRBV5-1 to TRBJ2-1; unclear D gene. Germline V lookup: CDR1 SGHRS, CDR2 YFSETQ. This CDR3 has 13 residues. The CDR3 nucleotides read TGCGCCAGCAGCGTGGGAATCAACAATGGGCAGTTCTTC. It yields the protein CASSVGINNGQFF.

This clonotype occurred a few times. The chain couples TRBV30 to TRBJ1-1; tentative D call: TRBD1 (6 bases). CDR3 length: 13 residues. Trimming pared 0 bases from V and 5 bases from J, leaving 10 bases between. The germline V gene has CDR1 GTSNPN and CDR2 SVGIG (reference sequence). The CDR3, as DNA: TGTGCCTGGAGTGTCGACAGGAGAACTGAAGCTTTCTTT. It specifies CAWSVDRRTEAFF. Filled out from reference TRBV30 and TRBJ1-1, the complete variable domain reads SQTIHQWPATLVQPVGSPLSLECTVEGTSNPNLYWYRQAAGRGLQLLFYSVGIGQISSEVPQNLSASRPQDRQFILSSKKLLLSDSGFYLCAWSVDRRTEAFFGQGTRLTVV.

The chain has TRBV20-1 and TRBJ1-2; D is perhaps TRBD1 (6 bases). Germline V CDR1 and CDR2: DFQATT, SNEGSKA (reference sequence). With 0 bases removed from V and 3 bases from J, the gap between germline ends came to 14 bases. CDR3 length: 15 amino acids. This CDR3 is CSAREGAQSDYGYTF. CDR3 coding DNA: TGCAGTGCTAGAGAGGGGGCGCAGAGTGACTATGGCTACACCTTC.

This clonotype showed up many times. This rearrangement joins TRBV7-2 to TRBJ1-5, with 11 bases that match TRBD1. The J segment lost 5 bases and the V segment lost 5 bases, leaving 5 bases of the junction unmatched. The CDR3 is 15 residues long. CDR1 and CDR2 from the germline V gene are SGHTA and FQGNSA. The CDR3 sequence: CASSRGQGADQPQHF. CDR3 DNA sequence: TGTGCCAGCAGCAGAGGACAGGGGGCGGATCAGCCCCAGCATTTT.

The chain combines TRBV20-1 with TRBJ2-1, with 7 nucleotides matching TRBD2. The germline CDR1 and CDR2 sequences are DFQATT and SNEGSKA (reference sequence). The trim removed 8 bases at V and 8 bases at J, leaving 6 bases unmatched. CDR3 length: 11 residues. The CDR3 DNA is TGCAGTTCCAGCGGGATATATGAGCAGTTCTTC. Residues: CSSSGIYEQFF.

Only a few counts were recorded for this clonotype. V gene TRBV25-1 combines with J gene TRBJ1-1; a weak D match, TRBD1 (5 bases). The CDR3 runs to 17 residues. V shed 0 bases and J shed 2 bases, with 16 bases lying between them. Germline-derived CDR1 and CDR2 are MGHDK and SYGVNS. Written as DNA, the CDR3 is TGTGCCAGCAGTGAATACCAGGGTAAAGGGCCTAACACTGAAGCTTTCTTT. Residues: CASSEYQGKGPNTEAFF.

CDR3 sequence (DNA): TGTGCCAGCAGCTCTAACGGGTTCGAGTACAATGAGCAGTACGTC. Its translation is CASSSNGFEYNEQYV. V and J are TRBV9 and TRBJ2-7; D gene unclear. The V end was cut by 4 bases, the J end by 7 bases, with 21 bases between. The CDR3 extends over 15 amino acids. The germline V gene has CDR1 SGDLS and CDR2 YYNGEE.